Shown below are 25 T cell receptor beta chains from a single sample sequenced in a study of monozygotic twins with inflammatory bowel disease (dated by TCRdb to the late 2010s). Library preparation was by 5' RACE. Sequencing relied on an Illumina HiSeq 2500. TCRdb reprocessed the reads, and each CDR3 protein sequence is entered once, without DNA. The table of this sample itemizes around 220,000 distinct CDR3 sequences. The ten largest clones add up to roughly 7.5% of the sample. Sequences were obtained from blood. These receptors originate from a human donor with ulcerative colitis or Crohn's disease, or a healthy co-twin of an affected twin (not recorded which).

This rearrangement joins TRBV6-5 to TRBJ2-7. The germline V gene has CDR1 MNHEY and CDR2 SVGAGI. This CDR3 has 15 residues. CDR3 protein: CASSLSTGGSYEQYF.

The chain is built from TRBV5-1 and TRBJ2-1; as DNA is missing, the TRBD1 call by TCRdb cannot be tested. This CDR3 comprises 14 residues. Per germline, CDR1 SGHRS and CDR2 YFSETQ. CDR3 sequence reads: CASSLASGGNEQFF. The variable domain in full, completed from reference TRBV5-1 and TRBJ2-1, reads KAGVTQTPRYLIKTRGQQVTLSCSPISGHRSVSWYQQTPGQGLQFLFEYFSETQRNKGNFPGRFSGRQFSNSRSEMNVSTLELGDSALYLCASSLASGGNEQFFGPGTRLTVL.

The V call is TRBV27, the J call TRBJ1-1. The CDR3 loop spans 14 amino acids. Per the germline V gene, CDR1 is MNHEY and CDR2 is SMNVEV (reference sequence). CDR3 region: CASSFLQENTEAFF.

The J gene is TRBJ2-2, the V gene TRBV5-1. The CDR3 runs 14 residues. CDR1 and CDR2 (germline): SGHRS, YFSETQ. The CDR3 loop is CASSLTAGTGELFF.

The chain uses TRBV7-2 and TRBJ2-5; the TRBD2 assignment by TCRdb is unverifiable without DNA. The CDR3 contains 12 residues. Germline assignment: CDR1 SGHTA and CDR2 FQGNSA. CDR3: CASSLGQGPKYF.

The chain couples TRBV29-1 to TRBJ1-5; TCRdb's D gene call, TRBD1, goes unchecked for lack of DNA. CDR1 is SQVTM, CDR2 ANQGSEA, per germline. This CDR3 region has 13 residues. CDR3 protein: CSVSGTSDQPQHF.

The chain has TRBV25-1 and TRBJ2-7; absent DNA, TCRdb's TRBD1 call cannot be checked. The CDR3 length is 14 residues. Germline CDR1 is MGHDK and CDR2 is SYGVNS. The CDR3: CASSEGGRAYEQYF.

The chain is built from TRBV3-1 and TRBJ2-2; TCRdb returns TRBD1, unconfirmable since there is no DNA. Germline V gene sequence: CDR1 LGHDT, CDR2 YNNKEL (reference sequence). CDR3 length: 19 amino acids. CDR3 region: CASSQGFADRGPNTGELFF.

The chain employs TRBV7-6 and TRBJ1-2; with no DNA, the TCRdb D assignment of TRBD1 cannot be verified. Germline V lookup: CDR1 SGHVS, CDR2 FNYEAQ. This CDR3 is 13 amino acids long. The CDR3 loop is CASSLGTGAGYTF.

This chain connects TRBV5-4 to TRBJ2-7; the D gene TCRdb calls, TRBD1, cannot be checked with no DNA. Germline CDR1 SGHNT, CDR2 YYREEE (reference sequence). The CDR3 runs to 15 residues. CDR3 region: CASSLAGGQFYEQYF. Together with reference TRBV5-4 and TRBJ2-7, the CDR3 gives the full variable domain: ETGVTQSPTHLIKTRGQQVTLRCSSQSGHNTVSWYQQALGQGPQFIFQYYREEENGRGNFPPRFSGLQFPNYSSELNVNALELDDSALYLCASSLAGGQFYEQYFGPGTRLTVT.

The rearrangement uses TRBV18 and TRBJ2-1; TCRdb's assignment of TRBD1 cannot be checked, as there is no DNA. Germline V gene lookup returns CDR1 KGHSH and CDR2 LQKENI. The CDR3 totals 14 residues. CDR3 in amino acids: CASSPTDRAYEQFF. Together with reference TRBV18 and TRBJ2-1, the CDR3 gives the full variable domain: NAGVMQNPRHLVRRRGQEARLRCSPMKGHSHVYWYRQLPEEGLKFMVYLQKENIIDESGMPKERFSAEFPKEGPSILRIQQVVRGDSAAYFCASSPTDRAYEQFFGPGTRLTVL.

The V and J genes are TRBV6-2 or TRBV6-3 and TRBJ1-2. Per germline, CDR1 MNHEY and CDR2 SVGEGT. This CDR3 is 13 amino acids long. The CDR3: CASRQTENYGYTF.

CDR3 sequence: CAISEKSDPNTEAFF. The V and J genes are TRBV10-3 and TRBJ1-1. The germline V gene has CDR1 ENHRY and CDR2 SYGVKD. CDR3 length: 15 amino acids.

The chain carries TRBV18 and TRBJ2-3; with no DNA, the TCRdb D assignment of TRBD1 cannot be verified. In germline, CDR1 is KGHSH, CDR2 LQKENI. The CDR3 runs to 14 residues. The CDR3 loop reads CASSPYQGPDTQYF.

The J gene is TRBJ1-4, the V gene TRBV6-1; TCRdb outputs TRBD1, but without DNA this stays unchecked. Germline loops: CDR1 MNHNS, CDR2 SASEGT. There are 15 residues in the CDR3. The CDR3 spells CATRQDHRAGEKLFF.

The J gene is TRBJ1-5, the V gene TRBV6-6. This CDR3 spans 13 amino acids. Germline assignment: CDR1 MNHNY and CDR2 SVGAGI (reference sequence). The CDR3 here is CASRLPASTSQHF.

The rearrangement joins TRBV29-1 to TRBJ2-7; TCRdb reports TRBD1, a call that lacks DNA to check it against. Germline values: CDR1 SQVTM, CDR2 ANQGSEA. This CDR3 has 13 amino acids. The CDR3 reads CSVGQGRFYEQYF.

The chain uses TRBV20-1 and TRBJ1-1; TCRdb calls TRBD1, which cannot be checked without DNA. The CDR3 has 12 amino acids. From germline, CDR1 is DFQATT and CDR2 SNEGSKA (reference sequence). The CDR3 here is CSAPDRGAEAFF.

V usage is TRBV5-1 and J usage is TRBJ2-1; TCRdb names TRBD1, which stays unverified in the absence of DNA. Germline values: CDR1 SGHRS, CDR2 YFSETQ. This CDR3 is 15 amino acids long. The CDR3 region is CASSKEGTGYNEQFF.

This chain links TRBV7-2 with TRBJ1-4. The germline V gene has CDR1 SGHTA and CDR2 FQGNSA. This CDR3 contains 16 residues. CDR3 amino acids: CASSLVFRAVNEGLFF. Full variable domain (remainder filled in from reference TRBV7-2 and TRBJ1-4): GAGVSQSPSNKVTEKGKDVELRCDPISGHTALYWYRQSLGQGLEFLIYFQGNSAPDKSGLPSDRFSAERTGGSVSTLTIQRTQQEDSAVYLCASSLVFRAVNEGLFFGSGTQLSVL.

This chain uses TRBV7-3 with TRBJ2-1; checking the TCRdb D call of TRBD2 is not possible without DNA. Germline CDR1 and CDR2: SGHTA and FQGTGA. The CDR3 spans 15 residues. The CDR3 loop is CASSPLGGGRSEQFF.

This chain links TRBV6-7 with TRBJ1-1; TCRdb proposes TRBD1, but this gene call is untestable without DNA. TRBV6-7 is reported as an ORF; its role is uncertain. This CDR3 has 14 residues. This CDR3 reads CASSTGTGGTEAFF.

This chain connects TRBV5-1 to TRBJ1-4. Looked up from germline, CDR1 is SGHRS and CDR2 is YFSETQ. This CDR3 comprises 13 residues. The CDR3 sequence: CASSLDPSEKLFF.

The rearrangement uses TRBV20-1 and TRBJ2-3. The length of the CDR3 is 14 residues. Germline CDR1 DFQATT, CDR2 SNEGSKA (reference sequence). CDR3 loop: CSARKALGTDTQYF.

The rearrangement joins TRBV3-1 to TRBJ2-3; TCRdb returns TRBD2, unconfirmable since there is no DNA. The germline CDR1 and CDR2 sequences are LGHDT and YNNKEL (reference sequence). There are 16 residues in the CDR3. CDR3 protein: CASSQGSGGATDTQYF.